What follows is one T cell receptor (beta chain) and its context. At one boundary the junction diverges from the germline segment, which might be a read error. TCRdb's copy holds only in-frame clones and misses some; the assay was immunoSEQ multiplex PCR. The table shows 250,000 to 350,000 clones, with about 89% occurring only once. CDR1 SGHVS and CDR2 FNYEAQ come from the germline V gene. The CDR3 is 15 amino acids. The data originate from a study of blood T cell repertoires in COVID-19. Study-wide background: Sample material is recorded as cDNA or gDNA derived from T cells, B-cell-depleted T cells, or PBMCs.

This sequence was found in an older woman with acute or convalescent COVID-19. The rearrangement joins TRBV7-6 to TRBJ1-4, with 9 bases identical to TRBD1. The sample comprised peripheral blood. The CDR3 nucleotides are TGTGCCAGCAGTTTAGGAACAGGGGGCGAGGAAAAACTGTTTTTT. Protein product: CASSLGTGGEEKLFF.